Shown below are 17 T cell receptor beta chains from a single sample sequenced in a study of cytomegalovirus exposure and HLA in healthy donors. The PCR employed 60 Vbeta primers together with 13 Jbeta primers. The method was immunoSEQ multiplex PCR; TCRdb's version includes in-frame clones alone and lacks a portion of them. The repertoire includes around 140,000 clones, 70% to 80% of them detected once, and 1.8% sits in the top ten. Sample: PBMCs. The receptor set was obtained from a female donor in good health and CMV-seropositive.

This clone was observed a few times. This chain joins TRBV10-3 and TRBJ1-1; 8 nucleotides match TRBD1. This CDR3 contains 13 residues. CDR1 is ENHRY and CDR2 is SYGVKD in the germline V gene. Unmatched junction bases numbered 3, after V lost 4 bases and J lost 5 bases. CDR3 nucleotide sequence: TGTGCCATCAGTGCCCAGGGGGCTACTGAAGCTTTCTTT. Encoded protein: CAISAQGATEAFF.

The chain couples TRBV6-6 to TRBJ1-1; a weak D match, TRBD1 (5 bases). The V gene's germline CDR1 is MNHNY and CDR2 SVGAGI (reference sequence). This CDR3 has 16 residues. V was shortened by 0 bases and J by 4 bases, with 15 bases between the two germline ends. The CDR3, as DNA: TGTGCCAGCAGTTACTCGAACCGGGGGGGTCGCACTGAAGCTTTCTTT. Protein sequence: CASSYSNRGGRTEAFF.

The V and J genes are TRBV5-1 and TRBJ2-5; 8 bases agree with TRBD1. Germline CDR1 is SGHRS and CDR2 is YFSETQ. V shed 2 bases and J 6 bases; nucleotides not matched to a gene: 15. The CDR3 consists of 17 residues. The CDR3, as DNA: TGCGCCAGCAGCTTTTCGGTAAAGGCAGGGGGCTCGAAGACCCAGTACTTC. This codes for CASSFSVKAGGSKTQYF.

The genes are TRBV14 and TRBJ2-1; a weak D match, TRBD1 (7 bases). Looked up from germline, CDR1 is SGHDN and CDR2 is FVKESK. V was cut by 4 bases and J by 8 bases, with 21 bases left in between. The CDR3 runs 16 residues. The CDR3 DNA reads as TGTGCCAGCAGCCGCAGCGGGTCAGGGGGACGCCATGAGCAGTTCTTC. It is translated as CASSRSGSGGRHEQFF.

V and J are TRBV28 and TRBJ1-5; D is undetermined. The V gene's germline CDR1 is MDHEN and CDR2 SYDVKM. The CDR3 length is 13 residues. The V gene lost 4 bases and the J gene lost 4 bases, with 8 bases spanning the gap. CDR3 nucleotide sequence: TGTGCCAGCAGTTCGGGGAGAAATCAGCCCCAGCATTTT. Its protein is CASSSGRNQPQHF. Full variable domain (outside the CDR3, taken from reference TRBV28 and TRBJ1-5): DVKVTQSSRYLVKRTGEKVFLECVQDMDHENMFWYRQDPGLGLRLIYFSYDVKMKEKGDIPEGYSVSREKKERFSLILESASTNQTSMYLCASSSGRNQPQHFGDGTRLSIL.

This rearrangement joins TRBV11-2 to TRBJ2-3; 9 bases fit TRBD2. The V and J ends lost 2 bases and 0 bases, in that order; junction bases with no gene match: 9. CDR1 and CDR2 (germline): SGHAT, FQNNGV. This CDR3 comprises 18 residues. The CDR3: CASSLLLSSGTSTDTQYF. DNA of the CDR3: TGTGCCAGCAGCTTACTACTGTCTAGCGGGACGAGCACAGATACGCAGTATTTT.

The genes are TRBV7-2 and TRBJ2-5, with 7 bases matching TRBD2. This CDR3 comprises 15 residues. Germline CDR1 reads SGHTA; CDR2 reads FQGNSA. V was pared by 3 bases and J by 3 bases, with 7 bases of the junction left unmatched. The CDR3 loop is CASSFAGVGKETQYF. CDR3 nucleotide sequence: TGTGCCAGCAGCTTCGCGGGAGTCGGGAAAGAGACCCAGTACTTC.

V and J are TRBV18 and TRBJ2-3; a possible D gene is TRBD1 (5 bases). The V gene lost 2 bases and the J gene lost 2 bases, with 8 bases spanning the gap. This CDR3 region has 14 residues. Germline V CDR1 and CDR2: KGHSH, LQKENI. DNA for the CDR3: TGTGCCAGCTCACCAAAGACAGACACAGATACGCAGTATTTT. Amino acid sequence: CASSPKTDTDTQYF.

The chain recombines TRBV19 with TRBJ1-4; tentative D call: TRBD1 (5 bases). Looked up from germline, CDR1 is LNHDA and CDR2 is SQIVND (reference sequence). V gave up 6 bases and J gave up 7 bases, with 12 bases separating them. The CDR3 extends over 13 amino acids. The CDR3 sequence is CASSPGRAEKLFF. The CDR3 region has the DNA TGTGCCAGTAGCCCCGGCAGGGCTGAAAAACTGTTTTTT.

The chain uses TRBV28 and TRBJ1-5; TRBD1 matches 7 bases. With 5 bases clipped from V and 11 bases from J, the junction kept 21 bases outside the gene matches. Germline assignment: CDR1 MDHEN and CDR2 SYDVKM. The CDR3 is 17 residues long. This CDR3 reads CASSPPWGQNIMLAQHF. The CDR3 DNA sequence: TGTGCCAGCAGTCCCCCATGGGGACAGAACATTATGTTAGCCCAGCATTTT.

This clone turned up a few times. The chain has TRBV7-9 and TRBJ1-2; TRBD1 matches 7 bases. CDR3 length: 13 residues. CDR1 is SEHNR, CDR2 FQNEAQ, per germline (reference sequence). CDR3 coding DNA: TGTGCAGCAGAGGGGGGACAGTCATATGGCTACACCTTC. Its protein is CAAEGGQSYGYTF.

This clone showed up just once. This chain connects TRBV29-1 to TRBJ2-5, with D tentatively TRBD1 (8 bases). Per the germline V gene, CDR1 is SQVTM and CDR2 is ANQGSEA. V was pared by 6 bases and J by 5 bases, with 22 bases between. The CDR3 spans 15 residues. The CDR3 DNA reads TGCAGCGTATCACAACCCGGACAGGGAGGGGAGACCCAGTACTTC. It encodes CSVSQPGQGGETQYF.

With respect to this clone: One junction end disagrees with the germline gene, perhaps due to a read error. The V gene is TRBV7-9, the J gene TRBJ1-1; maybe TRBD1 (5 bases). CDR1 is SEHNR and CDR2 is FQNEAQ in the germline V gene (reference sequence). This CDR3 is built from 15 residues. The CDR3 reads CSSSLAQGLATEAFF. CDR3 sequence (DNA): TGTTCCAGCAGCTTAGCGCAGGGACTAGCCACTGAAGCTTTCTTT.

The chain has TRBV6-5 and TRBJ2-1; the D gene is possibly TRBD2 (5 bases). Deletions cut 6 bases from V and 4 bases from J, with 10 bases between. This CDR3 region has 13 residues. Germline values: CDR1 MNHEY, CDR2 SVGAGI. CDR3 in DNA: TGTGCCAGCAGGGAGGACGAATACAATGAGCAGTTCTTC. It is translated as CASREDEYNEQFF.

On this clone itself: The junction does not match germline at one end; this may be a read error. The sample has other DNA sequences that encode this CDR3 too. The chain couples TRBV10-2 to TRBJ2-1, with D perhaps matching TRBD2 (5 bases). The CDR3 runs to 16 residues. Germline values: CDR1 WSHSY, CDR2 SAAADI. CDR3 amino acids: CASRGLASLSYNEQFF. The CDR3 coding sequence is TGCGCCAGCAGGGGCCTAGCCTCCCTCTCCTACAATGAACAGTTCTTC.

In its sample, this clone was seen a few times. The chain uses TRBV5-4 and TRBJ2-5; 11 bases align to TRBD2. The CDR3 spans 17 residues. V lost 4 bases and J lost 5; bases outside the gene matches: 13. The germline CDR1 and CDR2 sequences are SGHNT and YYREEE (reference sequence). In DNA form, the CDR3 reads TGTGCCAGCAGCCCTACTAGCGGGAGAAGGGTGGGGGAGACCCAGTACTTC. This encodes CASSPTSGRRVGETQYF. Full variable domain (remainder filled in from reference TRBV5-4 and TRBJ2-5): ETGVTQSPTHLIKTRGQQVTLRCSSQSGHNTVSWYQQALGQGPQFIFQYYREEENGRGNFPPRFSGLQFPNYSSELNVNALELDDSALYLCASSPTSGRRVGETQYFGPGTRLLVL.

This clone was found a few times. The CDR3 here is CASSATGQGYMNTEAFF. CDR3 in DNA: TGTGCCAGCAGCGCTACGGGACAGGGCTATATGAACACTGAAGCTTTCTTT. The chain uses TRBV5-5 and TRBJ1-1; 9 bases fit TRBD1. This CDR3 contains 17 residues. The V segment lost 4 bases and the J segment 0 bases; nucleotides outside the gene matches: 10. Germline V gene sequence: CDR1 SGHKS, CDR2 YYEKEE (reference sequence).